The sequence of this T cell receptor (beta chain) was determined in a study of blood T cells in healthy people across ages (dated by TCRdb to the mid-2010s). Background on the whole study: Template switching captured roughly one uniquely barcoded TCR beta cDNA molecule per two T cells in model experiments. Using the same blood draw, the study looked at two additional independent replicas of 1 million unique cDNA reads for two donors, one aged 18 to 30 and the other aged 80 or older. To avoid experimental bias, donors of different ages were spread randomly across the sequencing lanes. Age-related changes in TCR beta repertoire diversity were measured in the study by deep sequencing normalized with unique cDNA molecular identifiers. Four age groups were formed from the donors: young (average approximately 15 years), middle-aged (approximately 40), aged (roughly 59) and long-lived (less than 85). What the research found in general, with its limitations: As age increased, observed TCR beta diversity per million T cells dropped in a roughly linear way, and a significant reduction was already evident by age about 40. Because the CMV infection status of the donors was unknown, age-related changes in expanded clonotypes may potentially have been confounded. Compared with the aged group, more naive CD4+ T cells, fewer expanded clones and increased TCR diversity were shown by the long-lived group, suggesting age selection. Observed TCR beta diversity correlated strongly with the percentage of naive T cells measured by flow cytometry. Estimates of total diversity based on one million sequenced T cells were considered lower bounds and underestimates. Conclusive comparison of naive and antigen-experienced compartments was prevented by the profiling of bulk unsorted PBMCs.

This clonotype was counted only a few times. Its target antigen remains unknown. Per-base quality was not reported, and no clone a single base away is much larger than it. Spanning cysteine to phenylalanine, the CDR3 consists of 14 amino acids. Solely the CDR3 DNA is kept, with 42 bases framed from the first base. At the junction V is shortened by 3 bases and J by 7 bases, with 14 bases in between. In the germline V gene, CDR1 corresponds to SGHRS and CDR2 to YFSETQ. Receptors were amplified or captured by 5' RACE. Sequencer: Illumina HiSeq 2500. A second PCR of roughly 7 to 11 cycles was performed with a sample-barcoded 5' primer and a J-beta primer mix. A unique molecular identifier was introduced onto each TCR beta cDNA molecule by a template-switch 5' adaptor carrying 12 random nucleotides. Each sample yielded at least 3 million CDR3-containing paired-end reads. The Mint cDNA synthesis kit, primed by a TRBC-specific oligonucleotide, was used to synthesize first-strand cDNA from all RNA. Following uracil-DNA glycosylase treatment, all cDNA underwent a first 18-cycle PCR with the universal primers M1SS and BC2_uni_R. In the original analysis: Each sample was normalized by randomly selecting 1 million high-quality reads, each carrying a distinct molecular identifier. Instead of being binned into consensus sequences, reads with shared molecular identifiers were discarded. MiTCR, run with a Q25 quality threshold and the strictest error-elimination algorithm, handled CDR3 identification, clonotype clustering and error correction. Lower-bound total TCR beta diversity was estimated with a nonparametric unseen species model using Euler transformation. TCRdb reran the public reads through fastp at Q25 and MiXCR, keeping productive beta chains. Rows with one shared CDR3 protein collapse into an entry with the most common genes and DNA. The V and J calls come from TCRdb's annotation, not from the publication. This sample holds roughly 500,000 distinct CDR3 sequences; 27% were observed only once. The ten largest clones add up to roughly 20% of the sample.

The roughly 42 donors, aged about 6 to 95 years, were systemically healthy Caucasian individuals from Russia. Around 9.7 milliliters of peripheral blood were collected from each donor into EDTA-treated Vacutainer tubes. PBMCs were isolated by Ficoll-Paque density-gradient centrifugation, with at least 6 million obtained per sample. Trizol reagent was used to extract total RNA from PBMCs, with at least 6 micrograms per sample. For every donor, an aliquot of PBMCs went through flow cytometry to measure the percentages of naive CD45RAhigh/CD27high T cells. The receptor's source is a woman in her sixties or seventies in good health. The rearrangement joined TRBV5-1 to TRBJ2-1, with a tentative D gene TRBD1 over 5 matching bases. Material for sequencing was blood. The CDR3 is CASSSTGLGNEQFF. The DNA sequence reads TGCGCCAGCAGCTCCACAGGTCTGGGGAATGAGCAGTTCTTC.